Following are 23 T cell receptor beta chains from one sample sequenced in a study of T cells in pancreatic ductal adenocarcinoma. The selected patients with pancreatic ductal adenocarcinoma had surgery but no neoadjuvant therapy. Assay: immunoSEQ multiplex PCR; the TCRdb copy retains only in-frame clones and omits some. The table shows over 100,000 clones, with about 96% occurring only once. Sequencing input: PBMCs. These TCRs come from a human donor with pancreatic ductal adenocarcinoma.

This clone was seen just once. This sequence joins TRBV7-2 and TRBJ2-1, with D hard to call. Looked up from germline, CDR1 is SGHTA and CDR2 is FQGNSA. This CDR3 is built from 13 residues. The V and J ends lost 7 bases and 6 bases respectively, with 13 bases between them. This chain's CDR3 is CASISGVGNEQFF. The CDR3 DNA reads TGTGCCAGCATCTCCGGAGTAGGCAATGAGCAGTTCTTC.

The chain's CDR3 is CASSWAGGAGQPQHF. The CDR3 nucleotides are TGTGCCAGCAGTTGGGCGGGGGGGGCAGGTCAGCCCCAGCATTTT. This rearrangement joins TRBV6-5 to TRBJ1-5, with a weak D call TRBD1 (6 bases). Germline V gene data show CDR1 as MNHEY and CDR2 as SVGAGI. The V end was cut by 4 bases, the J end by 6 bases, with 16 bases between. The CDR3 sequence is 15 residues long.

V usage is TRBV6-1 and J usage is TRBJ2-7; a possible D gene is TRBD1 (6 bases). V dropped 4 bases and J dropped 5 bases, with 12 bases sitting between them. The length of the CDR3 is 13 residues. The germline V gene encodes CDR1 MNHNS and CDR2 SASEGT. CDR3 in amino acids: CASSGGQSHEQYF. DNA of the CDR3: TGTGCCAGCAGTGGCGGACAGTCACACGAGCAGTACTTC.

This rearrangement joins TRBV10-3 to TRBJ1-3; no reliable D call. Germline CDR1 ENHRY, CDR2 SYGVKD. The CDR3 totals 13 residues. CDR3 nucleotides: TGTGCATATGGCAGTGACTCTGGAAACACCATATATTTT. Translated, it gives CAYGSDSGNTIYF.

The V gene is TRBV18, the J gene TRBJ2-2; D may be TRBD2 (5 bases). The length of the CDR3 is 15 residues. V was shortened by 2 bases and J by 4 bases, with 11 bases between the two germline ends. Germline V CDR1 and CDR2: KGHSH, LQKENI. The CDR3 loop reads CASSPYGISTGELFF. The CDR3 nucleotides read TGTGCCAGCTCACCATACGGGATCAGCACCGGGGAGCTGTTTTTT.

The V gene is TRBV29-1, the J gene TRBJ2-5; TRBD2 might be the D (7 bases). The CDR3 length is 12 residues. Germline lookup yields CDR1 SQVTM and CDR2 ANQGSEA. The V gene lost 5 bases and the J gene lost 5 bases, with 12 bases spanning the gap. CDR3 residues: CSVLGGGETQYF. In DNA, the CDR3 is TGCAGCGTTTTGGGGGGGGGCGAGACCCAGTACTTC.

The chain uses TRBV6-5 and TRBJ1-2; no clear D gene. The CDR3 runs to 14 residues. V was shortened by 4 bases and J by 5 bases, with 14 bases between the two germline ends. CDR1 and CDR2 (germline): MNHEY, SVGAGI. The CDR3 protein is CASSSPKGGYGYTF. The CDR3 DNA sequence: TGTGCCAGCAGTTCGCCAAAGGGCGGGTATGGCTACACCTTC.

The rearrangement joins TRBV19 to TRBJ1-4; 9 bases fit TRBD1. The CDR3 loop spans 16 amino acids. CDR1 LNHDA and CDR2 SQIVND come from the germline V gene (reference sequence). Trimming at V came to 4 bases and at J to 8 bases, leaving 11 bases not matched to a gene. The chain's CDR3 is CASSTQGASLGEKLFF. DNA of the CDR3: TGTGCCAGTAGTACACAGGGGGCGTCTTTGGGCGAAAAACTGTTTTTT.

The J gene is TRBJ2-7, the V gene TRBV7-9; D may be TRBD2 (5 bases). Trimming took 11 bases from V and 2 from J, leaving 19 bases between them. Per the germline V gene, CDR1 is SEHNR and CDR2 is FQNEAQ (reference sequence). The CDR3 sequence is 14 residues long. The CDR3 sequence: CAPKGGPPPYEQYF. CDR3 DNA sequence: TGTGCCCCCAAAGGCGGGCCACCCCCCTACGAGCAGTACTTC.

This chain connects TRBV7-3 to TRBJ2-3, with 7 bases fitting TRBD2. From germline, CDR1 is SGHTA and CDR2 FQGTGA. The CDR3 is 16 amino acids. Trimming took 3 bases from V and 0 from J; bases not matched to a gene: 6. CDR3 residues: CASSFSSGVSTDTQYF. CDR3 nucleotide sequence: TGTGCCAGCAGCTTCTCCAGCGGGGTTAGCACAGATACGCAGTATTTT.

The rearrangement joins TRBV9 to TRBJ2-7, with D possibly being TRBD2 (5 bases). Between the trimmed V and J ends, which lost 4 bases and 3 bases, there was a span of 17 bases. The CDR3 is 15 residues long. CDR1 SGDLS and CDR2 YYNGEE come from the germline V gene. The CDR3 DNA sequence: TGTGCCAGCAGCAGGGAGCGTACTTTCGTCTACGAGCAGTACTTC. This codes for CASSRERTFVYEQYF.

The CDR3 reads CASSLMGGYQETQYF. CDR3 coding DNA: TGTGCCAGCAGCTTAATGGGGGGGTACCAAGAGACCCAGTACTTC. The V and J genes are TRBV7-2 and TRBJ2-5; 7 nucleotides line up with TRBD2. Trimming at V came to 2 bases and at J to 0 bases, leaving 3 bases not matched to a gene. CDR3 length: 15 amino acids. Germline values: CDR1 SGHTA, CDR2 FQGNSA.

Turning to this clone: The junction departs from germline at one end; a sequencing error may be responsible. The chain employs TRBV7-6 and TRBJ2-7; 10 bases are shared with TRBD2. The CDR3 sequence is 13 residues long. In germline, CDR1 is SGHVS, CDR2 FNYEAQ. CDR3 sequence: CASSLRLAGELNF. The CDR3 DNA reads TGTGCCAGCAGCTTAAGGCTAGCGGGAGAATTGAACTTC.

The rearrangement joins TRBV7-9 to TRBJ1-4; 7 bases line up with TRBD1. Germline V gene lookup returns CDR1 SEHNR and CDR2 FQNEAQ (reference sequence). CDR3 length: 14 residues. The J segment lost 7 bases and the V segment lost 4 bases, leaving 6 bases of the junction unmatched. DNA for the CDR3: TGTGCCAGCAGCTCCCCGGGACAGAGTGAAAAACTGTTTTTT. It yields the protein CASSSPGQSEKLFF.

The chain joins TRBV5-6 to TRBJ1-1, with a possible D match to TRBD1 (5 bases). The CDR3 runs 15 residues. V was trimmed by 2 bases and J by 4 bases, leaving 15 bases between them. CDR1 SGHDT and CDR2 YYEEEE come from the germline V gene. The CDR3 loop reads CASSFGTGGGTEAFF. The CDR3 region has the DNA TGTGCCAGCAGCTTCGGAACGGGGGGGGGCACTGAAGCTTTCTTT.

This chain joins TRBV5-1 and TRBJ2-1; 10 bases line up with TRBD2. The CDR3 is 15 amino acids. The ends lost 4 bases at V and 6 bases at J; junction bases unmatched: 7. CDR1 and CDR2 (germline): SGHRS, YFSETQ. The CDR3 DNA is TGCGCCAGCAGCCAGGCACTAGCGGGAACCAATGAGCAGTTCTTC. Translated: CASSQALAGTNEQFF.

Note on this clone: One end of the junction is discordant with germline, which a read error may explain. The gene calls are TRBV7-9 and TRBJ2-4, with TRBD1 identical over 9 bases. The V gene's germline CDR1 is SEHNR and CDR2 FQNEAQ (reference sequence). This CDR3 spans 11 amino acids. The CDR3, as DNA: TGTGCCAGCAGCTCGACAGGGGGACAGGACTTC. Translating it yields CASSSTGGQDF. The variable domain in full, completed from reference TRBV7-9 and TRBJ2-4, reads DTGVSQNPRHKITKRGQNVTFRCDPISEHNRLYWYRQTLGQGPEFLTYFQNEAQLEKSRLLSDRFSAERPKGSFSTLEIQRTEQGDSAMYLCASSSTGGQDFGAGTRLSVL.

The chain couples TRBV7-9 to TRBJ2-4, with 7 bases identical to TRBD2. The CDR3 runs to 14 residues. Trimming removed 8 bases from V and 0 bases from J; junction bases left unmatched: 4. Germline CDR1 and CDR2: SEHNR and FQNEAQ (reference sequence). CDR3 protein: CASGASGAKNIQYF. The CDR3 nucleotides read TGTGCCAGCGGGGCTAGCGGAGCCAAAAACATTCAGTACTTC.

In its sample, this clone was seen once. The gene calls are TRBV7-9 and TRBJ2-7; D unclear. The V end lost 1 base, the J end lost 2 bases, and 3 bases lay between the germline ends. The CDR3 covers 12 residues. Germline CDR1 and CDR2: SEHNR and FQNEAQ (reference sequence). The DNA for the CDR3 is TGTGCCAGCAGCTTAGAGCCCTACGAGCAGTACTTC. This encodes CASSLEPYEQYF.

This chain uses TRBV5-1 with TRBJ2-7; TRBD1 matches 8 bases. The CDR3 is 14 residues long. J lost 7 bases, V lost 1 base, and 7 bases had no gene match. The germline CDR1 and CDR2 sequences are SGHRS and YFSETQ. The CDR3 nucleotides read TGCGCCAGCAGCTTGAGGCAGGGGGCCGGGGAGCAGTACTTC. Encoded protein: CASSLRQGAGEQYF.

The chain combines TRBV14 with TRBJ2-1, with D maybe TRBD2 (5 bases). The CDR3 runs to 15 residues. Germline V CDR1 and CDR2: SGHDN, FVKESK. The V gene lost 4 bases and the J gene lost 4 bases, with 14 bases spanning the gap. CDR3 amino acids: CASSPLTTVYNEQFF. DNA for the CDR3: TGTGCCAGCAGCCCCTTGACTACGGTGTACAATGAGCAGTTCTTC.

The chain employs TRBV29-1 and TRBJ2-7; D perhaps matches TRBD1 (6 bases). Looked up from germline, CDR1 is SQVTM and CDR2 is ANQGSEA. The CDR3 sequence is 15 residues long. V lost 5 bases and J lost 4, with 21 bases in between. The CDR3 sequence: CSVSYPGHTLYEQYF. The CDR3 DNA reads TGCAGCGTTTCGTACCCGGGACACACCCTATACGAGCAGTACTTC.

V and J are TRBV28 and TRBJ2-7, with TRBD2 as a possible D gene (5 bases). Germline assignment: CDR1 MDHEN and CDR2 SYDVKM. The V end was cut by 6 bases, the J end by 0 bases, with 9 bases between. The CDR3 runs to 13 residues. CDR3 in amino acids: CASRLGSSYEQYF. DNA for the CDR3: TGTGCCAGCAGGTTGGGGAGCTCCTACGAGCAGTACTTC.